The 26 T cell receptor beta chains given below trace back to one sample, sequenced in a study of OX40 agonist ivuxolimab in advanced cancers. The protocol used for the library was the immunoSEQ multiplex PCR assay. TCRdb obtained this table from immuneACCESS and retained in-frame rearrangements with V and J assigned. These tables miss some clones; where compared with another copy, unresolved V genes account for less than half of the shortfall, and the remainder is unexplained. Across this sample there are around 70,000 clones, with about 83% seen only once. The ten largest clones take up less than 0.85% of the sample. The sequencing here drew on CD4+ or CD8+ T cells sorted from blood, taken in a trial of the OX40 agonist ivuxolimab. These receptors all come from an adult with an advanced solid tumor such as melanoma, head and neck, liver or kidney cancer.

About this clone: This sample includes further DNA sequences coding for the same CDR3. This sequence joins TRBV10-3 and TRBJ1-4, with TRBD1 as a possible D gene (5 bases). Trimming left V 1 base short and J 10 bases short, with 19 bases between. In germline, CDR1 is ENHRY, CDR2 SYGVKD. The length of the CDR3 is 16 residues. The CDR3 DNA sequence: TGTGCCATCAGTGAGTACCCGGGGCCACAGAAGGGAAAACTGTTTTTT. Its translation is CAISEYPGPQKGKLFF.

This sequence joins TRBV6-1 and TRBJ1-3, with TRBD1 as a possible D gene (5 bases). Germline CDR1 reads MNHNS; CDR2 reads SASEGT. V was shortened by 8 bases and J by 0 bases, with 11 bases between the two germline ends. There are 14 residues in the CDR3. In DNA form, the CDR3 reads TGTGCCAGCCAGTTAGGGACCTCTGGAAACACCATATATTTT. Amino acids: CASQLGTSGNTIYF.

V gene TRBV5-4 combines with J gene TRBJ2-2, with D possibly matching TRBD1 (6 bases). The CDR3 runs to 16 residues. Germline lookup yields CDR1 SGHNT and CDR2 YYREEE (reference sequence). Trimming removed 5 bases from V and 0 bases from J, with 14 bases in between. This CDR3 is CASRVTGTPNTGELFF. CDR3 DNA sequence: TGTGCCAGCAGGGTAACCGGGACACCGAACACCGGGGAGCTGTTTTTT.

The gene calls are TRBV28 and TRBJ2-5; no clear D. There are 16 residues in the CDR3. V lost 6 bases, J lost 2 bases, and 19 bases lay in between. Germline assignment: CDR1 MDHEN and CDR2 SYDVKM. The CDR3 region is CASSTPRQALQETQYF. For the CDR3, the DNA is TGTGCCAGCAGCACGCCCCGGCAGGCTCTACAAGAGACCCAGTACTTC.

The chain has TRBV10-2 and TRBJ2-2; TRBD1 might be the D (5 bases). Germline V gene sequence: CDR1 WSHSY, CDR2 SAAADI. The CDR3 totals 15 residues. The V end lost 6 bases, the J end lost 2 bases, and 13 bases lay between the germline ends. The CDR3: CASRLGRSNTGELFF. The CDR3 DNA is TGCGCCAGCAGGTTGGGGCGGAGTAACACCGGGGAGCTGTTTTTT.

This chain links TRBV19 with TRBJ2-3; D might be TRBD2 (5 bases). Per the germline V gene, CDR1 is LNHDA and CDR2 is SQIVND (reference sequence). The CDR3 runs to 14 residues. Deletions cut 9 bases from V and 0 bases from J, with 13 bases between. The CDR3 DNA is TGTGCCAGCGGACTCCTACAAAGCACAGATACGCAGTATTTT. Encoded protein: CASGLLQSTDTQYF.

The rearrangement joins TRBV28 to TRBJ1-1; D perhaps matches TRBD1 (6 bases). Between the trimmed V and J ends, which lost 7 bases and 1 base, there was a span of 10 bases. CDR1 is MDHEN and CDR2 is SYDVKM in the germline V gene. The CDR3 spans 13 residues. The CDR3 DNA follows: TGTGCCAGCACCCTGGACAGGAACACTGAAGCTTTCTTT. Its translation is CASTLDRNTEAFF.

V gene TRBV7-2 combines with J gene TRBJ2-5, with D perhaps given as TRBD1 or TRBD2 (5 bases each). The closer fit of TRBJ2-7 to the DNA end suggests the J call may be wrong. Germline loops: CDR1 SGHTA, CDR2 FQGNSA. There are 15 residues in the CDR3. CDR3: CASSYGRDRSYEQYF. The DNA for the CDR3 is TGTGCCAGCAGCTATGGCCGGGACCGCTCCTACGAGCAGTACTTC.

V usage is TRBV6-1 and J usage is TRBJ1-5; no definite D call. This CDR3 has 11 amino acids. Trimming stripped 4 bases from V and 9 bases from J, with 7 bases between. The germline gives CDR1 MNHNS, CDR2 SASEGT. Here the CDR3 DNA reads TGTGCCAGCAGTGCCCACGGGCCCCAGCATTTT. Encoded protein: CASSAHGPQHF.

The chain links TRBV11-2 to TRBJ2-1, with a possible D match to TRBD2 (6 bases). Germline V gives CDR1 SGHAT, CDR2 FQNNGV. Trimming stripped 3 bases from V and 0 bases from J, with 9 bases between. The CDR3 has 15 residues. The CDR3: CASSFFGGSYNEQFF. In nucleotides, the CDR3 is TGTGCCAGCAGCTTCTTCGGGGGCTCCTACAATGAGCAGTTCTTC. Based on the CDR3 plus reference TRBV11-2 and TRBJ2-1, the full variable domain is EAGVAQSPRYKIIEKRQSVAFWCNPISGHATLYWYQQILGQGPKLLIQFQNNGVVDDSQLPKDRFSAERLKGVDSTLKIQPAKLEDSAVYLCASSFFGGSYNEQFFGPGTRLTVL.

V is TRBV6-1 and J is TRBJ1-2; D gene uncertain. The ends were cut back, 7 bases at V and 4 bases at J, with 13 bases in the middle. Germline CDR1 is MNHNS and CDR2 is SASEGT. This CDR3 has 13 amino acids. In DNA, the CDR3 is TGTGCCAGCACGCGGGGTCCCCTCTATGGCTACACCTTC. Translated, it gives CASTRGPLYGYTF.

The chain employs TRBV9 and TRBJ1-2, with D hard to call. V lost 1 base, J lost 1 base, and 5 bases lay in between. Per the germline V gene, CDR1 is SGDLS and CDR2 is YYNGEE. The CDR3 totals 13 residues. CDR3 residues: CASSVSGNYGYTF. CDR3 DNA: TGTGCCAGCAGCGTATCCGGTAACTATGGCTACACCTTC.

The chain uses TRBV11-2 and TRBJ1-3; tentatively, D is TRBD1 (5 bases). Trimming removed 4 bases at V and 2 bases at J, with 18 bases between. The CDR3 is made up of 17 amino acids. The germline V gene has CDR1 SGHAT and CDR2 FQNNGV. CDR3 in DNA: TGTGCCAGCAGCTCCCAATCAAGGATGGGGGCTGGAAACACCATATATTTT. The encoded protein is CASSSQSRMGAGNTIYF.

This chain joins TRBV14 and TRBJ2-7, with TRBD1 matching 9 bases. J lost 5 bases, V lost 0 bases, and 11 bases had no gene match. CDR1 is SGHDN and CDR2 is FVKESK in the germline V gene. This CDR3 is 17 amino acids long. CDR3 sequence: CASSQDLGQGWGDEQYF. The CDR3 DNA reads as TGTGCCAGCAGCCAAGATCTGGGACAGGGCTGGGGCGACGAGCAGTACTTC.

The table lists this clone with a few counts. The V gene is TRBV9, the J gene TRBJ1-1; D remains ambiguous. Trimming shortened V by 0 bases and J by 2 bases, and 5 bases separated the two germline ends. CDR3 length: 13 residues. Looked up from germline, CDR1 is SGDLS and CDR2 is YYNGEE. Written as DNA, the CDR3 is TGTGCCAGCAGCGTAGCGGCCAACACTGAAGCTTTCTTT. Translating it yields CASSVAANTEAFF.

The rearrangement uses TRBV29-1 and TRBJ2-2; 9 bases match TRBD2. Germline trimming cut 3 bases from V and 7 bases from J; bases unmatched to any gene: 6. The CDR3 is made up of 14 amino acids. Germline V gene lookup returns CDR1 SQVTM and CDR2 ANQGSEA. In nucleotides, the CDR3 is TGCAGCGTTGATCGCGGGGGGGCCGGCGGGGAGCTGTTTTTT. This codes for CSVDRGGAGGELFF.

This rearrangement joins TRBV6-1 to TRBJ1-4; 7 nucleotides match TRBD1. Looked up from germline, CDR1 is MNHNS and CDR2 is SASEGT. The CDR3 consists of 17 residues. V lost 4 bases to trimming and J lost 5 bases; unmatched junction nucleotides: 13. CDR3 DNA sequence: TGTGCCAGCAGTGGCCCGACAGGGTTCTTAGGCAATGAAAAACTGTTTTTT. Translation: CASSGPTGFLGNEKLFF.

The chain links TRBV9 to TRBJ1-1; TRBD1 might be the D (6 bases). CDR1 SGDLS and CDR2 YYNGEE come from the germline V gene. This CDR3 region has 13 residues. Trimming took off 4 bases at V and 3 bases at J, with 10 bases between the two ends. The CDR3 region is CASSPHRDTEAFF. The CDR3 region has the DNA TGTGCCAGCAGCCCCCACAGGGACACTGAAGCTTTCTTT.

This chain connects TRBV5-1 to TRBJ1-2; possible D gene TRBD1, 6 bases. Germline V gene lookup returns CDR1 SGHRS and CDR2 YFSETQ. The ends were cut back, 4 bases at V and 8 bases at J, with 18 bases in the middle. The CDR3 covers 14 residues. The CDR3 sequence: CASSGSTGMGGYTF. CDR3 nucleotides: TGCGCCAGCAGCGGAAGTACAGGGATGGGGGGCTACACCTTC.

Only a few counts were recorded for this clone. The CDR3 DNA sequence: TGTGCCTGGAGTGTACGCGTTTCCCCGGGAGTAAAAGAGACCCAGTACTTC. Amino acid sequence: CAWSVRVSPGVKETQYF. The gene calls are TRBV30 and TRBJ2-5, with D perhaps TRBD2 (6 bases). The CDR3 loop spans 17 amino acids. V gave up 0 bases and J gave up 3 bases, with 20 bases separating them. The germline CDR1 and CDR2 sequences are GTSNPN and SVGIG (reference sequence).

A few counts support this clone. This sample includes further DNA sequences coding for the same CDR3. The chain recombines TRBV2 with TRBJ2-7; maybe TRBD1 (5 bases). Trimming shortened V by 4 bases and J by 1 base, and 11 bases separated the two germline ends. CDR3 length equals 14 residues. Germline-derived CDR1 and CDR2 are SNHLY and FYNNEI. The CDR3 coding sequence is TGTGCCAGCAGTGGGGGCTCGCTATCCTACGAGCAGTACTTC. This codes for CASSGGSLSYEQYF.

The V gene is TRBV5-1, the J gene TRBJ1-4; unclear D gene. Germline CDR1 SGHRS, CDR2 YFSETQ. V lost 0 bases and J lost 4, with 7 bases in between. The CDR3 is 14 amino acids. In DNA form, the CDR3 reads TGCGCCAGCAGCTTGGAACAGTTTAATGAAAAACTGTTTTTT. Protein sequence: CASSLEQFNEKLFF.

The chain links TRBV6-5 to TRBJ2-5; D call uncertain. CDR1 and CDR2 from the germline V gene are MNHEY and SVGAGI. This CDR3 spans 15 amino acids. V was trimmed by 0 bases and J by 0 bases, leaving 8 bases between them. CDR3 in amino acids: CASSYSTRDQETQYF. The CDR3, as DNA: TGTGCCAGCAGTTACTCGACCCGGGACCAAGAGACCCAGTACTTC.

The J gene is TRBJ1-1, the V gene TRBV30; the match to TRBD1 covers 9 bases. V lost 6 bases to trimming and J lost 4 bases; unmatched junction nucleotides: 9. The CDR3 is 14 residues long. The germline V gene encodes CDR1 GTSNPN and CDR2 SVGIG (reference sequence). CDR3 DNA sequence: TGTGCCTGTCGAATTTGGGACAGGGTCACTGAAGCTTTCTTT. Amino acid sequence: CACRIWDRVTEAFF.

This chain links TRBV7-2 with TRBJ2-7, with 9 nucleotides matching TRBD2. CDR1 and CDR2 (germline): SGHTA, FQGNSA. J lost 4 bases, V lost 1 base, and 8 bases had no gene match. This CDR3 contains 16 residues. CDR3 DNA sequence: TGTGCCAGCAGCTTAGATTCCGGCGGGGGGGGGTACGAGCAGTACTTC. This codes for CASSLDSGGGGYEQYF.

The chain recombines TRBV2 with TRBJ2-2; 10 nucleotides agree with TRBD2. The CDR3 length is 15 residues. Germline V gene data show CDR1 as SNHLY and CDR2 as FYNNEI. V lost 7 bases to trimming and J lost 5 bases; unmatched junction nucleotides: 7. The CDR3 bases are TGTGCCAGCACCCTGAGCGGGAGGGCTACCGGGGAGCTGTTTTTT. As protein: CASTLSGRATGELFF.